Presented here are 10 T cell receptor beta chains from one specimen sequenced in a study of T cells of healthy individuals. Via MiXCR, TCRdb re-called the 5' RACE reads, giving one row per CDR3 protein. The table includes about 41,000 distinct CDR3 sequences, about 4.5% detected once. These receptors were taken from a human donor in good health.

This clonotype was picked up many times. The chain employs TRBV2 and TRBJ1-2, with D perhaps TRBD1 (5 bases). The CDR3 covers 15 residues. Germline V gene sequence: CDR1 SNHLY, CDR2 FYNNEI. The V and J ends lost 5 bases and 3 bases respectively, with 16 bases between them. The CDR3 nucleotides read TGTGCCAGCAGTCCCGAGGGACTCGGGGACTATGGCTACACCTTC. Translating gives CASSPEGLGDYGYTF.

This clonotype was seen at least ten times. This chain connects TRBV3-1 to TRBJ2-7, with D perhaps matching TRBD2 (6 bases). CDR3 length: 14 residues. From germline, CDR1 is LGHDT and CDR2 YNNKEL (reference sequence). V lost 3 bases, J lost 3 bases, and 12 bases lay in between. This CDR3 reads CASSQGLGGYEQYF. CDR3 coding DNA: TGTGCCAGCAGCCAGGGACTTGGGGGCTACGAGCAGTACTTC.

Ten or more counts support this clonotype. The chain uses TRBV7-3 and TRBJ2-7; 8 bases are shared with TRBD1. Trimming cost V 0 bases and J 5 bases; bases outside gene matches: 9. The V gene's germline CDR1 is SGHTA and CDR2 FQGTGA. CDR3 length equals 16 residues. DNA for the CDR3: TGTGCCAGCAGCTTAACCCCACGGACAGGGAGCAACGAGCAGTACTTC. This sequence encodes CASSLTPRTGSNEQYF. Drawing the rest from reference TRBV7-3 and TRBJ2-7, the complete variable domain is GAGVSQTPSNKVTEKGKYVELRCDPISGHTALYWYRQSLGQGPEFLIYFQGTGAADDSGLPNDRFFAVRPEGSVSTLKIQRTERGDSAVYLCASSLTPRTGSNEQYFGPGTRLTVT.

With respect to this clonotype: A much larger clone is a single base away; this may be a read error. The chain uses TRBV18 and TRBJ1-2; D may be TRBD1 (6 bases). CDR3 length: 16 residues. V lost 4 bases to trimming and J lost 7 bases, with 22 bases between them. The germline CDR1 and CDR2 sequences are KGHSH and LQKENI. CDR3 in amino acids: CASSQKGTQGGSGYTF. CDR3 DNA sequence: TGTGCCAGCTCACAGAAAGGGACGCAAGGGGGTAGTGGCTACACCTTC.

This clonotype was seen a few times. The gene calls are TRBV27 and TRBJ2-1; D is undetermined. Germline CDR1 is MNHEY and CDR2 is SMNVEV (reference sequence). V was shortened by 6 bases and J by 2 bases, with 11 bases between the two germline ends. This CDR3 comprises 14 residues. The CDR3 DNA reads TGTGCCAGCAGATTGATAAGTCCCTACAATGAGCAGTTCTTC. It yields the protein CASRLISPYNEQFF.

This clonotype has at least ten counts. V usage is TRBV20-1 and J usage is TRBJ2-5; possible D gene TRBD2, 6 bases. The CDR3 spans 12 residues. Trimming removed 5 bases from V and 9 bases from J, with 16 bases in between. The germline V gene has CDR1 DFQATT and CDR2 SNEGSKA (reference sequence). The CDR3 loop reads CSAPQAPGAQYF. The CDR3 DNA reads TGCAGTGCTCCTCAGGCCCCGGGGGCCCAGTACTTC.

This clonotype was detected many times. The chain is built from TRBV5-1 and TRBJ1-1; 9 nucleotides match TRBD1. Germline V lookup: CDR1 SGHRS, CDR2 YFSETQ. The CDR3 is made up of 16 amino acids. The junction had 8 bases not matched to a gene; V was cut back by 4 bases and J by 1 base. The CDR3 sequence is CASSKGQGLQNTEAFF. The CDR3 DNA is TGCGCCAGCAGCAAGGGACAGGGCTTGCAGAACACTGAAGCTTTCTTT.

This clonotype has at least ten counts. The rearrangement links TRBV12-3 or TRBV12-4 to TRBJ1-1, with TRBD1 matching over 9 bases. CDR3 size: 15 residues. V lost 8 bases to trimming and J lost 5 bases; unmatched junction nucleotides: 12. The CDR3 reads CASGPNTGGRTEAFF. In nucleotides, the CDR3 is TGTGCCAGCGGGCCGAATACAGGGGGCCGTACTGAAGCTTTCTTT.

The rearrangement uses TRBV2 and TRBJ1-5; no firm D call. V lost 8 bases to trimming and J lost 0 bases, with 11 bases between them. This CDR3 contains 14 residues. CDR1 is SNHLY and CDR2 is FYNNEI in the germline V gene. CDR3 in DNA: TGTGCCAGCTCCCAGGTCCTTAGCAATCAGCCCCAGCATTTT. Translating gives CASSQVLSNQPQHF.

The gene calls are TRBV7-2 and TRBJ1-1, with D unclear. V lost 3 bases and J lost 3, with 14 bases in between. The CDR3 has 15 amino acids. Looked up from germline, CDR1 is SGHTA and CDR2 is FQGNSA. The CDR3 coding sequence is TGTGCCAGCAGCTTTACAGATCGGTGGGACACTGAAGCTTTCTTT. It yields the protein CASSFTDRWDTEAFF.